The 9 T cell receptor beta chains below were found in one sample sequenced in a study of patients and donors after allogeneic stem cell transplantation. TCRdb fed the RT-PCR reads into MiXCR, producing one record per CDR3 protein. The profile shows about 960,000 distinct CDR3 sequences, about a sixth of them singletons. Sequencing was done on a sample of blood, either unsorted or a sorted T cell fraction (not recorded which). The receptors were gathered from a human donor who was either an allogeneic HSCT recipient or a stem cell or donor lymphocyte infusion donor (not recorded which). It is not recorded whose cells these are; they may come from a transplant donor.

The J gene is TRBJ1-1, the V gene TRBV5-6; 7 nucleotides agree with TRBD1. The CDR3 is made up of 14 amino acids. Germline lookup yields CDR1 SGHDT and CDR2 YYEEEE. Trimming took 2 bases from V and 3 from J; bases not matched to a gene: 4. As DNA, the CDR3 is TGTGCCAGCAGCTTTGAGGGGGCATACACTGAAGCTTTCTTT. This translates into CASSFEGAYTEAFF.

This clonotype has a handful of counts. An end of the junction differs from the germline gene, which may be a read error. The chain uses TRBV2 and TRBJ1-2; 8 nucleotides agree with TRBD1. CDR1 is SNHLY and CDR2 is FYNNEI in the germline V gene. CDR3 size: 14 residues. The CDR3 is CASSDRTGNYGYTF. CDR3 nucleotides: TGTGCCAGCAGTGATAGGACAGGGAACTACGGCTACACCTTC.

V usage is TRBV24-1 and J usage is TRBJ2-1; 9 bases align to TRBD1. The CDR3 consists of 19 residues. Germline V gene sequence: CDR1 KGHDR, CDR2 SFDVKD. The trim removed 5 bases at V and 1 base at J, leaving 14 bases unmatched. This CDR3 is CATSGWDRESGISYNEQFF. The CDR3 coding sequence is TGTGCCACCAGTGGTTGGGACAGGGAGAGCGGGATATCCTACAATGAGCAGTTCTTC.

This clonotype was detected ten times or more. The chain recombines TRBV12-3 or TRBV12-4 with TRBJ1-2; D gene uncertain. Deletions cut 6 bases from V and 6 bases from J, with 14 bases between. This CDR3 has 13 amino acids. The CDR3 protein is CASRPGNLNGYTF. The CDR3 region has the DNA TGTGCCAGCAGACCGGGAAACCTAAATGGCTACACCTTC.

This clonotype was seen a handful of times. V and J are TRBV25-1 and TRBJ2-5; D uncertain. V lost 7 bases to trimming and J lost 5 bases, with 14 bases between them. The germline V gene has CDR1 MGHDK and CDR2 SYGVNS. CDR3 length: 13 residues. This CDR3 reads CASTLGFRETQYF. The CDR3 DNA follows: TGTGCCAGCACTCTCGGGTTTCGGGAGACCCAGTACTTC.

The genes are TRBV4-1 and TRBJ1-3; possible D gene TRBD1, 5 bases. CDR1 is MGHRA, CDR2 YSYEKL, per germline. The CDR3 runs 18 residues. V shed 0 bases and J shed 10 bases, with 25 bases lying between them. The CDR3 DNA reads as TGCGCCAGCAGCCAAGATCCCAAAAGGAGGGACCGGCGGAAAACCATATATTTT. Translated: CASSQDPKRRDRRKTIYF.

This clonotype was counted only a few times. V and J are TRBV10-3 and TRBJ1-1, with D possibly being TRBD1 (5 bases). The germline V gene encodes CDR1 ENHRY and CDR2 SYGVKD. This CDR3 region has 15 residues. V was cut by 7 bases and J by 5 bases, with 20 bases left in between. The CDR3 spells CAIKGNGRAGTEAFF. CDR3 sequence (DNA): TGTGCCATCAAGGGAAATGGCAGGGCGGGGACTGAAGCTTTCTTT.

Many counts were recorded for this clonotype. The V gene is TRBV20-1, the J gene TRBJ2-1, with 7 positions matching TRBD2. Trimming at V came to 0 bases and at J to 1 base, leaving 6 bases not matched to a gene. The CDR3 consists of 16 residues. CDR1 is DFQATT, CDR2 SNEGSKA, per germline (reference sequence). This CDR3 reads CSARETGGSSYNEQFF. In nucleotides, the CDR3 is TGCAGTGCTAGAGAGACGGGCGGGAGTTCCTACAATGAGCAGTTCTTC.

The rearrangement joins TRBV5-1 to TRBJ2-7; D ambiguous. There are 14 residues in the CDR3. Trimming took off 4 bases at V and 2 bases at J, with 13 bases between the two ends. Per germline, CDR1 SGHRS and CDR2 YFSETQ. DNA for the CDR3: TGCGCCAGCAGCCTTCAGGACGGACCCTACGAGCAGTACTTC. This sequence encodes CASSLQDGPYEQYF.